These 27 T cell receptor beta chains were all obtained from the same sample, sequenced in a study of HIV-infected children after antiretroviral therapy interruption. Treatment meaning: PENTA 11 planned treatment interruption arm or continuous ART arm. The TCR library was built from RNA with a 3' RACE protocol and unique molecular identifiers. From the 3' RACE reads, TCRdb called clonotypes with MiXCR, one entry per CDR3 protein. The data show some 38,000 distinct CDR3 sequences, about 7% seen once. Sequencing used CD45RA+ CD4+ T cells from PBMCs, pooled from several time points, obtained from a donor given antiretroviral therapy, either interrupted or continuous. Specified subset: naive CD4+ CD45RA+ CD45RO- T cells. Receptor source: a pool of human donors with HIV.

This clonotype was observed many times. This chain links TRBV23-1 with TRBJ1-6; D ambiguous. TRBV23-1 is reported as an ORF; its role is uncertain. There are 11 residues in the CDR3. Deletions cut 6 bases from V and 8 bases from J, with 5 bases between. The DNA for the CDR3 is TGCGCCAGCAGGAACCATTCACCCCTCCACTTT. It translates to CASRNHSPLHF.

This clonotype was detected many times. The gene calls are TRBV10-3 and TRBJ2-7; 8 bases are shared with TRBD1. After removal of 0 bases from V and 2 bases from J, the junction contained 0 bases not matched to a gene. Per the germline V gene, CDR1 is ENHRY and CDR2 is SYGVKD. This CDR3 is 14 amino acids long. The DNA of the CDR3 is TGTGCCATCAGTGAGTCGGGACAGGCCTACGAGCAGTACTTC. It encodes CAISESGQAYEQYF.

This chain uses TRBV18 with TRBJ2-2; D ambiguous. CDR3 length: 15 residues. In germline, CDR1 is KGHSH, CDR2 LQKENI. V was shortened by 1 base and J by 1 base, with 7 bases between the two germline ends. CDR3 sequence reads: CASSPRLENTGELFF. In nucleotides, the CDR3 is TGTGCCAGCTCACCACGTCTAGAGAACACCGGGGAGCTGTTTTTT. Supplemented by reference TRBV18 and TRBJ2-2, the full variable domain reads NAGVMQNPRHLVRRRGQEARLRCSPMKGHSHVYWYRQLPEEGLKFMVYLQKENIIDESGMPKERFSAEFPKEGPSILRIQQVVRGDSAAYFCASSPRLENTGELFFGEGSRLTVL.

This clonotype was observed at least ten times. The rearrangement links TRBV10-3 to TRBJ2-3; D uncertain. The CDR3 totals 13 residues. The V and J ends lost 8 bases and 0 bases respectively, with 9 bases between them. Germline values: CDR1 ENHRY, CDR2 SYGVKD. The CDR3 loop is CAIRVSSTDTQYF. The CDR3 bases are TGTGCCATCCGGGTCTCTAGCACAGATACGCAGTATTTT.

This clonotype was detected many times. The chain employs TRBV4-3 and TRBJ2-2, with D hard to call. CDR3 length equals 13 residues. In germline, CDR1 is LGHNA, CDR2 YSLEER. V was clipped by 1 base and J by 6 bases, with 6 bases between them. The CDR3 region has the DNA TGCGCCAGCAGCCAAGTTACTCCCGGGGAGCTGTTTTTT. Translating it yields CASSQVTPGELFF.

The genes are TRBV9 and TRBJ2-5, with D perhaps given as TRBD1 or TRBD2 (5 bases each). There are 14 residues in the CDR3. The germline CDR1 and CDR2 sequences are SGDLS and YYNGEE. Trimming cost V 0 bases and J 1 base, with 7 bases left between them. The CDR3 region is CASSVVGTQETQYF. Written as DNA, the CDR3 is TGTGCCAGCAGCGTAGTAGGGACCCAAGAGACCCAGTACTTC.

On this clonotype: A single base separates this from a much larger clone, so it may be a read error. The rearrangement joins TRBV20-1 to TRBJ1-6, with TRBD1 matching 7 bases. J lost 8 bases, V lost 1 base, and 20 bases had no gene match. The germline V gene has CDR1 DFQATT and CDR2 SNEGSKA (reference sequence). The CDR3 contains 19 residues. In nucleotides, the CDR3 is TGCAGTGCTAGAGGACTTCTCCGGAAGGGACAGTGGCTGGATTCACCCCTCCACTTT. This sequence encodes CSARGLLRKGQWLDSPLHF.

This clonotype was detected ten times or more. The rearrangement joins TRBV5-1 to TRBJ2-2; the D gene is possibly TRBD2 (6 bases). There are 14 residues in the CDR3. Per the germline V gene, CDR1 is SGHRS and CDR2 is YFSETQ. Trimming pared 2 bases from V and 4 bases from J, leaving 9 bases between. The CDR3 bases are TGCGCCAGCAGCTTCGGGGGTACCACCGGGGAGCTGTTTTTT. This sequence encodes CASSFGGTTGELFF.

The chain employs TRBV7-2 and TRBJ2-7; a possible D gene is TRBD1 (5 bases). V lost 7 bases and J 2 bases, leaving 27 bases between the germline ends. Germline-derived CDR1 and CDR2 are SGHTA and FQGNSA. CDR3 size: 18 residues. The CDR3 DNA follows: TGTGCCAGCACCCTTGGGGTTAACAGGAACCTTATTACCTACGAGCAGTACTTC. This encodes CASTLGVNRNLITYEQYF.

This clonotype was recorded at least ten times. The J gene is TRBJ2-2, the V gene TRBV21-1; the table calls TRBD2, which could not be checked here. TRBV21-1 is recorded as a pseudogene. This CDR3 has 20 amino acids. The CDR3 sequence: CASSKKNPQRTIMNTGELFF. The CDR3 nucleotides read TGTGCCAGCAGCAAAAAAAACCCACAGAGGACTATTATGAACACCGGGGAGCTGTTTTTT.

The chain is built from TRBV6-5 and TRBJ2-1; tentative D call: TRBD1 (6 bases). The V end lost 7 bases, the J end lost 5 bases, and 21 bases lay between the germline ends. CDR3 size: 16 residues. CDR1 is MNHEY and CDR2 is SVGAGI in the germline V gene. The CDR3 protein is CASTTLERGYHNEQFF. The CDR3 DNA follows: TGTGCCAGCACCACCCTCGAGAGGGGGTACCACAATGAGCAGTTCTTC.

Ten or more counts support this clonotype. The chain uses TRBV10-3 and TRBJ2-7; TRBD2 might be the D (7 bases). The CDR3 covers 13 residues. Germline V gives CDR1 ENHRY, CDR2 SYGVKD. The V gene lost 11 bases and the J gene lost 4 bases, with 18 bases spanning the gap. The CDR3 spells CASGGQGWYEQYF. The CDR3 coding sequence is TGTGCCTCCGGGGGGCAGGGTTGGTACGAGCAGTACTTC.

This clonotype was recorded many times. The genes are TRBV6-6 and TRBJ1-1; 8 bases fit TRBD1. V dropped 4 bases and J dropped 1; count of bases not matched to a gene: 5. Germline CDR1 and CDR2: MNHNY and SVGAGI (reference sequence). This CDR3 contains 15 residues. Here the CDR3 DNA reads TGTGCCAGCAGTTCTCGACAGGGGACGAACACTGAAGCTTTCTTT. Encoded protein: CASSSRQGTNTEAFF.

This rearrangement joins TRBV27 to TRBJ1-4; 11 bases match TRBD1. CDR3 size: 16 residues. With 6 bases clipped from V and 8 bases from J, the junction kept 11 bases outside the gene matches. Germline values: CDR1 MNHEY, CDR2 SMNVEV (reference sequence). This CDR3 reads CASSGVDRGRREKLFF. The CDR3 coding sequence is TGTGCCAGCAGCGGCGTGGACAGGGGGCGCCGGGAAAAACTGTTTTTT.

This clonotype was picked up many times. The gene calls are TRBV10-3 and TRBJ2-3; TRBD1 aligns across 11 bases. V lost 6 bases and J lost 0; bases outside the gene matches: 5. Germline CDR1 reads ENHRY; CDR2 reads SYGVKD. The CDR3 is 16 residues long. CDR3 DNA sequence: TGTGCCATCAGGGGACAGGGGGGGGTGAGCACAGATACGCAGTATTTT. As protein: CAIRGQGGVSTDTQYF.

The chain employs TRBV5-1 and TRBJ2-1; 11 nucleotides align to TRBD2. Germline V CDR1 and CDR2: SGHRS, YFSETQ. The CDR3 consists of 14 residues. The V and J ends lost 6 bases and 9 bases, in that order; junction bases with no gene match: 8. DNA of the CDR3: TGCGCCAGCAACCCTAGCGGGGGGTCCCTTGAGCAGTTCTTC. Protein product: CASNPSGGSLEQFF.

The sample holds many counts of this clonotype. The chain's CDR3 is CASSDLGSDQPQHF. DNA for the CDR3: TGTGCCAGCAGTGATCTGGGGAGCGATCAGCCCCAGCATTTT. This sequence joins TRBV2 and TRBJ1-5; no reliable D call. V lost 3 bases to trimming and J lost 5 bases, with 11 bases between them. This CDR3 has 14 residues. Germline V gives CDR1 SNHLY, CDR2 FYNNEI.

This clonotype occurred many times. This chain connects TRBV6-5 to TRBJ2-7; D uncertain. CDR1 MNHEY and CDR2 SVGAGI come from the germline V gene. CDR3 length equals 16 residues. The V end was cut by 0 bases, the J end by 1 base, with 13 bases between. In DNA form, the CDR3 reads TGTGCCAGCAGTTACTCGAAGATGTGGGGTTCCTACGAGCAGTACTTC. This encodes CASSYSKMWGSYEQYF.

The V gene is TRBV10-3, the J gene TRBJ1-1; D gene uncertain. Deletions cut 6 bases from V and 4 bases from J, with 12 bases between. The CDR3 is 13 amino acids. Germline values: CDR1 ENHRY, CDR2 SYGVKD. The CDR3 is CAISDGPVTEAFF. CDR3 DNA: TGTGCCATCAGCGACGGGCCTGTCACTGAAGCTTTCTTT.

CDR3 DNA sequence: TGTGCCAGCACCCCCGTACAGGGGGTCAATGAGCAGTTCTTC. Translating it yields CASTPVQGVNEQFF. The rearrangement uses TRBV27 and TRBJ2-1, with 8 bases fitting TRBD1. The CDR3 is made up of 14 amino acids. Trimming took 7 bases from V and 6 from J; bases not matched to a gene: 8. Germline lookup yields CDR1 MNHEY and CDR2 SMNVEV (reference sequence).

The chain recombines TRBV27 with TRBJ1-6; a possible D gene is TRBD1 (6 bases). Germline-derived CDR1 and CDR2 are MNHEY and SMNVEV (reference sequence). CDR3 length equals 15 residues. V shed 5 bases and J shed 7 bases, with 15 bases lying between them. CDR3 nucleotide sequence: TGTGCCAGCAGTCTAGGGACACCTCGGAATTCACCCCTCCACTTT. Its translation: CASSLGTPRNSPLHF.

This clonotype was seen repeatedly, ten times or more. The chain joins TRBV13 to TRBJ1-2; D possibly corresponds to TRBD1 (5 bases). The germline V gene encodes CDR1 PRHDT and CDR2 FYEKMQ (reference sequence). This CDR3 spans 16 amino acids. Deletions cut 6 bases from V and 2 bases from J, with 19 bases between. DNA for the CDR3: TGTGCCAGCAGTTCAAACCGGGTCAAGGGGAACTATGGCTACACCTTC. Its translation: CASSSNRVKGNYGYTF.

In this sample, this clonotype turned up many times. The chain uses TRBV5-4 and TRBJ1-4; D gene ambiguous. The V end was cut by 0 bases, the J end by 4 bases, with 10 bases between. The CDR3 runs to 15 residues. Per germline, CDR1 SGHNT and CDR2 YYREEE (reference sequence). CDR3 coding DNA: TGTGCCAGCAGCTTGGAATCTGGAATTAATGAAAAACTGTTTTTT. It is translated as CASSLESGINEKLFF.

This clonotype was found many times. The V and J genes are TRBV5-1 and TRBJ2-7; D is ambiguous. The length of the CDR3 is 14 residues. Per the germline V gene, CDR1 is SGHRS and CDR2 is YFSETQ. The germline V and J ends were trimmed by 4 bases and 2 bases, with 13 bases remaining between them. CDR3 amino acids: CASSKGTFAYEQYF. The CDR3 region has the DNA TGCGCCAGCAGCAAGGGAACTTTCGCCTACGAGCAGTACTTC.

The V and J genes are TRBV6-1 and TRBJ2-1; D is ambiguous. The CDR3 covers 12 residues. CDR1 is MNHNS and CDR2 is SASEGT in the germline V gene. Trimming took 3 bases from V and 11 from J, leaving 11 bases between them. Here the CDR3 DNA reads TGTGCCAGCAGTGATAACTGGGGTAAGCAGTTCTTC. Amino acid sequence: CASSDNWGKQFF.

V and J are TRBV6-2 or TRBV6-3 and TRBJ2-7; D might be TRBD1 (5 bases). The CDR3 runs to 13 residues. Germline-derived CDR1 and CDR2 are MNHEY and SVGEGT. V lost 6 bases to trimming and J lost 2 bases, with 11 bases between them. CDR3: CASSPTATYEQYF. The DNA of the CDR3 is TGTGCCAGCAGCCCGACAGCAACCTACGAGCAGTACTTC.

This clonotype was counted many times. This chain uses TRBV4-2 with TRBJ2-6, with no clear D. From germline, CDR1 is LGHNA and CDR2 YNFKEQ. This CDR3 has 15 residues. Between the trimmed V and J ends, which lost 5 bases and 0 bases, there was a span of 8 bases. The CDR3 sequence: CASSNLASGANVLTF. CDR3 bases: TGTGCCAGCAGCAATCTCGCCTCTGGGGCCAACGTCCTGACTTTC.